Following are 27 T cell receptor beta chains from one sample sequenced in a study of blood T cell repertoires in COVID-19. Profiled with immunoSEQ multiplex PCR; TCRdb holds only in-frame clones, not every one. Of around 100,000 clones in the sample, about 88% were seen once. The sequencing sample was made of peripheral blood. The source is a man younger than 45 in a cohort sampled during active COVID-19.

This chain joins TRBV6-5 and TRBJ2-7; the D gene is possibly TRBD1 (5 bases). Germline V gives CDR1 MNHEY, CDR2 SVGAGI. The CDR3 has 11 residues. The V gene lost 11 bases and the J gene lost 6 bases, with 14 bases spanning the gap. The CDR3 protein is CACDSGREQYF. CDR3 coding DNA: TGTGCCTGCGACAGTGGACGCGAGCAGTACTTC.

The rearrangement uses TRBV3-1 (or the pseudogene TRBV3-2) and TRBJ2-1, with D maybe TRBD2 (6 bases). The CDR3 loop spans 15 amino acids. V lost 4 bases, J lost 8 bases, and 18 bases lay in between. Germline assignment: CDR1 LGHDT and CDR2 YNNKEL (reference sequence). The CDR3 nucleotides are TGTGCCAGCAGCCTCGGGACGGAGGGTGGGGATGAGCAGTTCTTC. Translating it yields CASSLGTEGGDEQFF.

This clone was picked up one time. V gene TRBV10-1 combines with J gene TRBJ2-3; 8 bases line up with TRBD2. CDR3 size: 14 residues. V lost 8 bases and J lost 2; bases outside the gene matches: 6. Germline assignment: CDR1 WNHNN and CDR2 SYGVQD (reference sequence). The CDR3, as DNA: TGCGCCAGCTCTCCTAGCGGGTCCACAGATACGCAGTATTTT. It translates to CASSPSGSTDTQYF.

V usage is TRBV4-2 and J usage is TRBJ2-7; possible D gene TRBD1, 6 bases. With 5 bases removed from V and 2 bases from J, the gap between germline ends came to 13 bases. The CDR3 spans 14 residues. The germline CDR1 and CDR2 sequences are LGHNA and YNFKEQ. Here the CDR3 reads CASSIGGSTYEQYF. In DNA form, the CDR3 reads TGTGCCAGCAGCATAGGGGGAAGCACCTACGAGCAGTACTTC.

This clone was seen a single time. The J gene is TRBJ2-3, the V gene TRBV7-9; 8 nucleotides match TRBD2. The V gene end was trimmed by 6 bases and the J gene end by 6 bases; junction bases not matched to a gene: 5. This CDR3 spans 13 amino acids. Germline CDR1 and CDR2: SEHNR and FQNEAQ (reference sequence). The CDR3 region is CASSFRLADTQYF. The CDR3 DNA reads TGTGCCAGCAGTTTCAGACTAGCGGATACGCAGTATTTT.

The rearrangement uses TRBV7-9 and TRBJ1-1; the D is unclear. Germline-derived CDR1 and CDR2 are SEHNR and FQNEAQ (reference sequence). Trimming shortened V by 0 bases and J by 1 base, and 9 bases separated the two germline ends. The CDR3 loop spans 15 amino acids. The CDR3 here is CASSLALGRNTEAFF. For the CDR3, the DNA is TGTGCCAGCAGCTTAGCGCTAGGCAGGAACACTGAAGCTTTCTTT. The full variable domain, rest sourced from reference TRBV7-9 and TRBJ1-1, is DTGVSQNPRHKITKRGQNVTFRCDPISEHNRLYWYRQTLGQGPEFLTYFQNEAQLEKSRLLSDRFSAERPKGSFSTLEIQRTEQGDSAMYLCASSLALGRNTEAFFGQGTRLTVV.

This clone was seen a few times. DNA of the CDR3: TGTGCCAGTAGCCAACCGGACAGGGGGCGACTAAACATTCAGTACTTC. Amino acids: CASSQPDRGRLNIQYF. The rearrangement joins TRBV19 to TRBJ2-4, with TRBD1 matching over 11 bases. The CDR3 loop spans 16 amino acids. V gave up 6 bases and J gave up 6 bases; unmatched junction bases: 10. In germline, CDR1 is LNHDA, CDR2 SQIVND (reference sequence).

The chain carries TRBV2 and TRBJ2-7; D not resolved. Germline V gives CDR1 SNHLY, CDR2 FYNNEI. The CDR3 totals 11 residues. The ends were cut back, 4 bases at V and 3 bases at J, with 4 bases in the middle. CDR3 loop: CASSVNYEQYF. The CDR3 DNA reads as TGTGCCAGCAGTGTCAACTACGAGCAGTACTTC.

This chain uses TRBV28 with TRBJ2-7; TRBD1 matches 7 bases. J was trimmed by 4 bases and V by 6 bases; bases with no gene match: 12. The CDR3 length is 15 residues. Germline V gives CDR1 MDHEN, CDR2 SYDVKM. The DNA of the CDR3 is TGTGCCAGCAGCCAGACAGGGCTTACGTCGTACGAGCAGTACTTC. This sequence encodes CASSQTGLTSYEQYF.

The rearrangement links TRBV9 to TRBJ1-2; D is perhaps TRBD1 (5 bases). Germline V gene data show CDR1 as SGDLS and CDR2 as YYNGEE. The CDR3 is 12 residues long. Trimming stripped 1 base from V and 8 bases from J, with 9 bases between. The CDR3: CASSVQGYGYTF. CDR3 coding DNA: TGTGCCAGCAGCGTACAGGGTTACGGCTACACCTTC.

There are a few counts of this clone. This rearrangement joins TRBV19 to TRBJ1-5; a possible D gene is TRBD1 (6 bases). Trimming removed 3 bases from V and 9 bases from J, with 18 bases in between. CDR3 length: 15 residues. Germline V gene data show CDR1 as LNHDA and CDR2 as SQIVND (reference sequence). CDR3 sequence reads: CASSIPRTVPGPQHF. The CDR3 nucleotides are TGTGCCAGTAGTATCCCGCGGACAGTCCCGGGGCCCCAGCATTTT.

The rearrangement joins TRBV30 to TRBJ1-2; 11 positions match TRBD1. Germline CDR1 is GTSNPN and CDR2 is SVGIG (reference sequence). The CDR3 contains 13 residues. V lost 1 base, J lost 6 bases, and 1 base stayed unmatched. DNA of the CDR3: TGTGCCTGGAGTGGGACAGGGGGCGATGGCTACACCTTC. This translates into CAWSGTGGDGYTF.

The chain employs TRBV14 and TRBJ2-3, with 13 bases fitting TRBD2. The CDR3 runs to 16 residues. V shed 4 bases, J shed 4 bases, and the junction held 5 bases outside the gene matches. Germline CDR1 is SGHDN and CDR2 is FVKESK. DNA of the CDR3: TGTGCCAGCAGCCGTACTAGCGGGGGGGCCGCAGATACGCAGTATTTT. This codes for CASSRTSGGAADTQYF.

This clone was seen more than once but under ten times. This rearrangement joins TRBV2 to TRBJ1-3; D unclear. The CDR3 is 12 amino acids. Trimming shortened V by 6 bases and J by 4 bases, and 7 bases separated the two germline ends. Germline V gene data show CDR1 as SNHLY and CDR2 as FYNNEI. The CDR3 DNA reads TGTGCCAGCAGAACCCAGGGAAACACCATATATTTT. As protein: CASRTQGNTIYF.

The chain joins TRBV5-5 to TRBJ2-5; D is unresolved. V was cut by 1 base and J by 5 bases, with 9 bases left in between. The germline CDR1 and CDR2 sequences are SGHKS and YYEKEE (reference sequence). This CDR3 spans 13 amino acids. This chain's CDR3 is CASSLSPRETQYF. CDR3 bases: TGTGCCAGCAGCTTGAGTCCTCGGGAGACCCAGTACTTC.

This chain connects TRBV7-9 to TRBJ2-3; D is unresolved. The germline gives CDR1 SEHNR, CDR2 FQNEAQ (reference sequence). V was shortened by 4 bases and J by 6 bases, with 8 bases between the two germline ends. This CDR3 has 12 amino acids. The CDR3 sequence: CASSSSVDTQYF. The CDR3 nucleotides are TGTGCCAGCAGCTCCTCGGTGGATACGCAGTATTTT. Supplemented by reference TRBV7-9 and TRBJ2-3, the full variable domain reads DTGVSQNPRHKITKRGQNVTFRCDPISEHNRLYWYRQTLGQGPEFLTYFQNEAQLEKSRLLSDRFSAERPKGSFSTLEIQRTEQGDSAMYLCASSSSVDTQYFGPGTRLTVL.

The gene calls are TRBV24-1 and TRBJ2-1; 7 nucleotides line up with TRBD1. The CDR3 has 15 amino acids. The germline gives CDR1 KGHDR, CDR2 SFDVKD. V shed 2 bases and J 5 bases; nucleotides not matched to a gene: 5. CDR3 sequence: CATSDSGQLNNEQFF. DNA of the CDR3: TGTGCCACCAGTGATTCGGGACAGCTTAACAATGAGCAGTTCTTC.

As concerns this clone: Other DNA sequences in this sample translate to the same CDR3. This chain connects TRBV5-1 to TRBJ2-5; the D gene is possibly TRBD2 (7 bases). The V gene lost 0 bases and the J gene lost 4 bases, with 10 bases spanning the gap. Germline V gives CDR1 SGHRS, CDR2 YFSETQ. The length of the CDR3 is 14 residues. CDR3 bases: TGCGCCAGCAGCTTGGGGGGGGGCCGAGAGACCCAGTACTTC. Encoded protein: CASSLGGGRETQYF.

The rearrangement uses TRBV6-1 and TRBJ1-2, with D hard to call. Trimming left V 1 base short and J 0 bases short, with 9 bases between. This CDR3 spans 15 amino acids. Germline-derived CDR1 and CDR2 are MNHNS and SASEGT. CDR3 loop: CASSEGGGANYGYTF. For the CDR3, the DNA is TGTGCCAGCAGTGAAGGGGGAGGCGCTAACTATGGCTACACCTTC.

DNA for the CDR3: TGCGCCAGCAGCCAAGATCTTGGGCTAGCGGGGGGACAAGAGACCCAGTACTTC. Translation gives CASSQDLGLAGGQETQYF. This chain connects TRBV4-3 to TRBJ2-5; 11 bases are shared with TRBD2. After removal of 0 bases from V and 2 bases from J, the junction contained 8 bases not matched to a gene. There are 18 residues in the CDR3. Germline loops: CDR1 LGHNA, CDR2 YSLEER.

The chain couples TRBV10-3 to TRBJ2-4; 7 nucleotides agree with TRBD2. The germline V gene encodes CDR1 ENHRY and CDR2 SYGVKD. Trimming took 2 bases from V and 7 from J; bases not matched to a gene: 8. This CDR3 has 15 amino acids. This chain's CDR3 is CAISEQAWGGNIQYF. In DNA form, the CDR3 reads TGTGCCATCAGTGAGCAAGCCTGGGGGGGGAACATTCAGTACTTC.

The chain combines TRBV5-1 with TRBJ1-5; TRBD1 aligns across 10 bases. The CDR3 contains 14 residues. Looked up from germline, CDR1 is SGHRS and CDR2 is YFSETQ. Trimming removed 3 bases from V and 5 bases from J; junction bases left unmatched: 2. The CDR3 spells CASSWGTGDQPQHF. In nucleotides, the CDR3 is TGCGCCAGCAGCTGGGGGACAGGGGATCAGCCCCAGCATTTT.

This clone came up a few times. The rearrangement uses TRBV30 and TRBJ1-1; 11 bases map to TRBD1. The J segment lost 7 bases and the V segment lost 0 bases, leaving 1 base of the junction unmatched. The CDR3 contains 13 residues. The germline CDR1 and CDR2 sequences are GTSNPN and SVGIG (reference sequence). CDR3 region: CAWSVGTGGEAFF. The CDR3, as DNA: TGTGCCTGGAGTGTAGGGACAGGGGGTGAAGCTTTCTTT.

V usage is TRBV6-6 and J usage is TRBJ2-5; D unresolved. The CDR3 totals 13 residues. Germline CDR1 and CDR2: MNHNY and SVGAGI (reference sequence). Trimming removed 2 bases from V and 5 bases from J, with 9 bases in between. DNA for the CDR3: TGTGCCAGCAGTTACACGAATCGGGAGACCCAGTACTTC. The encoded protein is CASSYTNRETQYF.

This clone was observed a few times. One end of the junction does not line up with germline, which may come from a read error. The rearrangement joins TRBV5-5 to TRBJ2-7; maybe TRBD2 (5 bases). The CDR3 has 9 amino acids. CDR1 and CDR2 (germline): SGHKS, YYEKEE (reference sequence). The CDR3 sequence: CASSLAGNF. The DNA of the CDR3 is TGTGCCAGCAGCTTAGCCGGGAACTTC.

V is TRBV3-1 (or the pseudogene TRBV3-2) and J is TRBJ1-4; 9 positions match TRBD1. J was trimmed by 7 bases and V by 3 bases; bases with no gene match: 9. The CDR3 covers 16 residues. The germline CDR1 and CDR2 sequences are LGHDT and YNNKEL (reference sequence). The CDR3 region has the DNA TGTGCCAGCAGCCACTCCGACAGGGGGTTAGGTGAAAAACTGTTTTTT. This gives the protein CASSHSDRGLGEKLFF.

The chain's CDR3 is CASSLTGGTEAFF. CDR3 sequence (DNA): TGCGCCAGCAGCTTGACAGGGGGCACTGAAGCTTTCTTT. This sequence joins TRBV5-1 and TRBJ1-1; 8 positions match TRBD1. CDR3 length: 13 amino acids. V shed 1 base and J 4 bases; nucleotides not matched to a gene: 0. Germline assignment: CDR1 SGHRS and CDR2 YFSETQ.